One sample yielded the 17 T cell receptor beta chains listed below, sequenced in a study of OX40 agonist ivuxolimab in advanced cancers. Repertoires were generated with immunoSEQ multiplex PCR, while TCRdb's copy carries only in-frame clones and drops some. The sample yields around 72,000 clones, approximately 78% seen once. This material consisted of CD4+ or CD8+ T cells sorted from blood, taken in a trial of the OX40 agonist ivuxolimab. The receptors here all came from an adult with an advanced solid tumor such as melanoma, head and neck, liver or kidney cancer.

The chain is built from TRBV9 and TRBJ1-1; D is perhaps TRBD1 (5 bases). There are 16 residues in the CDR3. V lost 0 bases and J lost 0, with 12 bases in between. Germline values: CDR1 SGDLS, CDR2 YYNGEE. The CDR3 sequence: CASSVAPRAMNTEAFF. CDR3 nucleotide sequence: TGTGCCAGCAGCGTAGCTCCCAGGGCCATGAACACTGAAGCTTTCTTT.

This clone occurred once. The chain is built from TRBV7-2 and TRBJ2-7; no clear D. CDR1 and CDR2 (germline): SGHTA, FQGNSA. V was cut by 5 bases and J by 2 bases, with 13 bases left in between. There are 14 residues in the CDR3. The CDR3, as DNA: TGTGCCAGCAGCCGTTTGGGTTTCACCTACGAGCAGTACTTC. It yields the protein CASSRLGFTYEQYF.

The chain links TRBV6-6 to TRBJ2-7, with TRBD1 matching 7 bases. The CDR3 runs to 12 residues. CDR1 and CDR2 (germline): MNHNY, SVGAGI (reference sequence). J lost 6 bases, V lost 6 bases, and 5 bases had no gene match. This CDR3 reads CASSGTESEQYF. The CDR3 nucleotides are TGTGCCAGCAGCGGGACAGAATCCGAGCAGTACTTC.

This rearrangement joins TRBV5-1 to TRBJ1-1; D gene ambiguous. Germline assignment: CDR1 SGHRS and CDR2 YFSETQ. This CDR3 is built from 13 residues. Trimming took 2 bases from V and 8 from J, leaving 13 bases between them. Here the CDR3 reads CASSLFVWTEAFF. Here the CDR3 DNA reads TGCGCCAGCAGCTTATTCGTCTGGACCGAAGCTTTCTTT.

J is TRBJ2-3 and V is TRBV27; 7 bases align to TRBD1. The J segment lost 8 bases and the V segment lost 5 bases, leaving 19 bases of the junction unmatched. Germline lookup yields CDR1 MNHEY and CDR2 SMNVEV (reference sequence). This CDR3 comprises 17 residues. CDR3 nucleotide sequence: TGTGCCAGCAGTATAAGACAGGGCGCAAGACAGATCGGTACGCAGTATTTT. The encoded protein is CASSIRQGARQIGTQYF.

The V and J genes are TRBV5-1 and TRBJ2-3; D not resolved. The V gene's germline CDR1 is SGHRS and CDR2 YFSETQ. With 3 bases removed from V and 2 bases from J, the gap between germline ends came to 7 bases. The CDR3 length is 13 residues. CDR3 in DNA: TGCGCCAGCAGCTCGGTGAACACAGATACGCAGTATTTT. This encodes CASSSVNTDTQYF. The full variable domain, completed using reference TRBV5-1 and TRBJ2-3, is KAGVTQTPRYLIKTRGQQVTLSCSPISGHRSVSWYQQTPGQGLQFLFEYFSETQRNKGNFPGRFSGRQFSNSRSEMNVSTLELGDSALYLCASSSVNTDTQYFGPGTRLTVL.

V is TRBV5-6 and J is TRBJ1-1; TRBD1 matches at 8 bases. This CDR3 is 14 amino acids long. Germline V gene sequence: CDR1 SGHDT, CDR2 YYEEEE. J was trimmed by 3 bases and V by 2 bases; bases with no gene match: 3. As DNA, the CDR3 is TGTGCCAGCAGCTTCGGACAGGGAGACACTGAAGCTTTCTTT. Its protein is CASSFGQGDTEAFF. The full variable domain, completed using reference TRBV5-6 and TRBJ1-1, is DAGVTQSPTHLIKTRGQQVTLRCSPKSGHDTVSWYQQALGQGPQFIFQYYEEEERQRGNFPDRFSGHQFPNYSSELNVNALLLGDSALYLCASSFGQGDTEAFFGQGTRLTVV.

In its sample, this clone was seen a few times. V is TRBV5-1 and J is TRBJ1-2, with D perhaps matching TRBD1 (5 bases). V lost 5 bases and J 2 bases, leaving 16 bases between the germline ends. The CDR3 contains 15 residues. Germline values: CDR1 SGHRS, CDR2 YFSETQ. CDR3: CASSLLPGRNYGYTF. CDR3 nucleotide sequence: TGCGCCAGCAGTCTCCTCCCGGGACGGAACTATGGCTACACCTTC.

This chain joins TRBV15 and TRBJ2-7, with unresolved D. With 3 bases removed from V and 5 bases from J, the gap between germline ends came to 14 bases. CDR1 and CDR2 from the germline V gene are LNHNV and YYDKDF (reference sequence). The CDR3 sequence is 14 residues long. The CDR3 spells CATSRGLAGDEQYV. CDR3 sequence (DNA): TGTGCCACCAGCAGGGGCCTGGCCGGTGACGAGCAGTACGTC.

This chain links TRBV7-2 with TRBJ2-7; 14 bases fit TRBD2. This CDR3 has 15 amino acids. Germline-derived CDR1 and CDR2 are SGHTA and FQGNSA. With 5 bases clipped from V and 5 bases from J, the junction kept 5 bases outside the gene matches. CDR3 amino acids: CASSLETSGRDEQYF. The CDR3 coding sequence is TGTGCCAGCAGCCTGGAGACTAGCGGGAGGGACGAGCAGTACTTC.

As DNA, the CDR3 is TGTGCCAGCAGTGTAAGAGGTCGGGCTCTGCCAGATACGCAGTATTTT. This encodes CASSVRGRALPDTQYF. The chain carries TRBV2 and TRBJ2-3; no firm D call. The V end was cut by 4 bases, the J end by 4 bases, with 18 bases between. There are 16 residues in the CDR3. From germline, CDR1 is SNHLY and CDR2 FYNNEI.

The chain carries TRBV7-9 and TRBJ2-5; TRBD2 might be the D (6 bases). Trimming removed 1 base at V and 5 bases at J, with 14 bases between. Germline-derived CDR1 and CDR2 are SEHNR and FQNEAQ (reference sequence). The CDR3 loop spans 15 amino acids. CDR3 in amino acids: CASSLEGLRGETQYF. The CDR3 nucleotides read TGTGCCAGCAGCTTAGAGGGGCTACGGGGGGAGACCCAGTACTTC. Complete variable domain (other parts from reference TRBV7-9 and TRBJ2-5): DTGVSQNPRHKITKRGQNVTFRCDPISEHNRLYWYRQTLGQGPEFLTYFQNEAQLEKSRLLSDRFSAERPKGSFSTLEIQRTEQGDSAMYLCASSLEGLRGETQYFGPGTRLLVL.

This clone was observed a handful of times. This chain uses TRBV5-4 with TRBJ2-5; maybe TRBD2 (6 bases). The CDR3 length is 15 residues. Trimming stripped 4 bases from V and 3 bases from J, with 16 bases between. Germline V gives CDR1 SGHNT, CDR2 YYREEE (reference sequence). In DNA form, the CDR3 reads TGTGCCAGCAGCCCCGGTGTAGGAGGGGAAGAGACCCAGTACTTC. Translated, it gives CASSPGVGGEETQYF.

There are a few counts of this clone. This chain links TRBV5-1 with TRBJ1-2, with TRBD1 matching over 8 bases. After removal of 3 bases from V and 6 bases from J, the junction contained 10 bases not matched to a gene. The CDR3 totals 15 residues. The germline V gene encodes CDR1 SGHRS and CDR2 YFSETQ. CDR3 region: CASSSERTGTDGYTF. CDR3 nucleotide sequence: TGCGCCAGCAGCTCCGAACGGACAGGGACGGATGGCTACACCTTC.

The chain is built from TRBV28 and TRBJ1-4; D is possibly TRBD1 (5 bases). CDR1 and CDR2 from the germline V gene are MDHEN and SYDVKM. V was cut by 8 bases and J by 5 bases, with 12 bases left in between. The CDR3 has 13 residues. CDR3 in amino acids: CASLRAVNEKLFF. For the CDR3, the DNA is TGTGCCAGCCTCAGGGCAGTCAATGAAAAACTGTTTTTT. Supplemented by reference TRBV28 and TRBJ1-4, the full variable domain reads DVKVTQSSRYLVKRTGEKVFLECVQDMDHENMFWYRQDPGLGLRLIYFSYDVKMKEKGDIPEGYSVSREKKERFSLILESASTNQTSMYLCASLRAVNEKLFFGSGTQLSVL.

Details on this clone: This sample includes further DNA sequences coding for the same CDR3. This chain uses TRBV28 with TRBJ1-2; D gene unclear. The length of the CDR3 is 11 residues. Germline V gene sequence: CDR1 MDHEN, CDR2 SYDVKM. V was shortened by 6 bases and J by 1 base, with 3 bases between the two germline ends. The CDR3 here is CASRLNYGYTF. The CDR3 nucleotides are TGTGCCAGCAGGCTTAACTATGGCTACACCTTC.

CDR3 residues: CASSVVLAGGSTDTQYF. CDR3 coding DNA: TGTGCCAGCAGTGTTGTACTAGCGGGGGGGAGCACAGATACGCAGTATTTT. The genes are TRBV6-1 and TRBJ2-3, with 13 bases aligning to TRBD2. The trim removed 4 bases at V and 0 bases at J, leaving 4 bases unmatched. The CDR3 runs to 17 residues. Looked up from germline, CDR1 is MNHNS and CDR2 is SASEGT.